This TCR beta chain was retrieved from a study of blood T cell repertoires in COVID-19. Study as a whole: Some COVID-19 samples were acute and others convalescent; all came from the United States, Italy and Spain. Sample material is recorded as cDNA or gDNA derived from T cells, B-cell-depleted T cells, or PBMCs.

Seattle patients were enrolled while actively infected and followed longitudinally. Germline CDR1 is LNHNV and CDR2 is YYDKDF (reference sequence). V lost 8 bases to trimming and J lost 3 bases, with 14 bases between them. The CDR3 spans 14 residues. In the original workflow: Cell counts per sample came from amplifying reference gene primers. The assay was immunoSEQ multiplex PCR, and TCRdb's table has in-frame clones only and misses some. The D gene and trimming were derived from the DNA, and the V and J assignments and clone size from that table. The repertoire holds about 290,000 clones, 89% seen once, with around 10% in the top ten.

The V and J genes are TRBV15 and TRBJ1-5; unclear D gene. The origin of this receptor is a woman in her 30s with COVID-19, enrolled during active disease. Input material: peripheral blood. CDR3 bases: TGTGCCACCTCTAGCGGGATGCACAATCAGCCCCAGCATTTT. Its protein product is CATSSGMHNQPQHF.